Below are 23 T cell receptor beta chains sequenced from a single sample in a study of shared clonotypes between healthy human individuals. Only in-frame clones appear in the TCRdb table, and some are missing; sequencing was by immunoSEQ multiplex PCR. The table has 630,000 or so clones, roughly 98% seen once. Terminally differentiated effector memory CD45RA+ cells were left out of the naive CD8 fraction, which was CD45RO-negative and positively selected for CCR7. The sequenced sample was naive CD8+ T cells sorted from blood. These TCRs come from a man younger than 45 in good health.

This rearrangement joins TRBV29-1 to TRBJ2-7; possible D gene TRBD2, 6 bases. Germline V lookup: CDR1 SQVTM, CDR2 ANQGSEA. V was cut by 4 bases and J by 5 bases, with 12 bases left in between. The CDR3 loop spans 12 amino acids. CDR3: CSVVFSGHEQYF. In DNA form, the CDR3 reads TGCAGCGTTGTCTTTAGCGGTCACGAGCAGTACTTC.

The chain employs TRBV29-1 and TRBJ1-3, with no clear D. Between the trimmed V and J ends, which lost 0 bases and 0 bases, there was a span of 9 bases. This CDR3 has 15 amino acids. Germline loops: CDR1 SQVTM, CDR2 ANQGSEA. The CDR3 protein is CSVEDRQYSGNTIYF. In DNA, the CDR3 is TGCAGCGTTGAAGATAGGCAGTACTCTGGAAACACCATATATTTT.

This rearrangement joins TRBV7-9 to TRBJ2-1, with D perhaps assigned TRBD1 or TRBD2 (6 bases each). The CDR3 length is 17 residues. V lost 5 bases, J lost 5 bases, and 22 bases lay in between. Germline CDR1 is SEHNR and CDR2 is FQNEAQ (reference sequence). The CDR3 loop reads CASSREGGGILNNEQFF. CDR3 bases: TGTGCCAGCAGCAGAGAGGGGGGCGGGATCTTAAACAATGAGCAGTTCTTC.

The chain links TRBV18 to TRBJ2-6, with D perhaps matching TRBD1 (5 bases). The germline V gene has CDR1 KGHSH and CDR2 LQKENI. V was pared by 3 bases and J by 0 bases, with 21 bases between. The CDR3 length is 20 residues. The CDR3 region is CASSPTALAPSASGANVLTF. As DNA, the CDR3 is TGTGCCAGCTCACCGACAGCGTTGGCCCCCTCCGCCTCTGGGGCCAACGTCCTGACTTTC.

V gene TRBV30 combines with J gene TRBJ2-7, with no clear D. Germline lookup yields CDR1 GTSNPN and CDR2 SVGIG (reference sequence). This CDR3 is 14 amino acids long. V lost 5 bases and J 2 bases, leaving 16 bases between the germline ends. The CDR3 region is CAWGARPIAYEQYF. CDR3 DNA: TGTGCCTGGGGCGCTCGGCCGATAGCCTACGAGCAGTACTTC.

V and J are TRBV15 and TRBJ2-1; 10 positions agree with TRBD1. With V trimmed by 0 bases and J by 7 bases, 6 bases remained unmatched. CDR3 size: 16 residues. Germline lookup yields CDR1 LNHNV and CDR2 YYDKDF (reference sequence). CDR3 sequence reads: CATSRDLGQGWNEQFF. CDR3 coding DNA: TGTGCCACCAGCAGAGATTTGGGACAGGGGTGGAATGAGCAGTTCTTC.

The chain couples TRBV18 to TRBJ2-1; D is possibly TRBD2 (5 bases). V lost 3 bases and J lost 7, with 16 bases in between. The CDR3 is 15 residues long. Per germline, CDR1 KGHSH and CDR2 LQKENI. This CDR3 reads CASSPRAGLLNEQFF. CDR3 sequence (DNA): TGTGCCAGCTCACCTCGTGCGGGCCTATTGAATGAGCAGTTCTTC. The full variable domain, in which reference TRBV18 and TRBJ2-1 provide the parts outside the CDR3, is NAGVMQNPRHLVRRRGQEARLRCSPMKGHSHVYWYRQLPEEGLKFMVYLQKENIIDESGMPKERFSAEFPKEGPSILRIQQVVRGDSAAYFCASSPRAGLLNEQFFGPGTRLTVL.

In nucleotides, the CDR3 is TGTGCCAGCAGCGGTCAGGACCGAGTCTATGGCTACACCTTC. Translated, it gives CASSGQDRVYGYTF. The chain uses TRBV13 and TRBJ1-2, with no clear D. Germline CDR1 is PRHDT and CDR2 is FYEKMQ (reference sequence). This CDR3 spans 14 amino acids. V shed 5 bases and J shed 4 bases, with 14 bases lying between them.

The genes are TRBV7-8 and TRBJ2-7; the match to TRBD2 covers 8 bases. The V and J ends lost 0 bases and 5 bases, in that order; junction bases with no gene match: 9. The CDR3 loop spans 16 amino acids. Germline loops: CDR1 SGHVS, CDR2 FQNEAQ. The CDR3, as DNA: TGTGCCAGCAGCTTAGCCCCAGCGGGAGCACAGCACGAGCAGTACTTC. It codes for CASSLAPAGAQHEQYF.

This chain's CDR3 is CASSELGGLAPTDTQYF. The CDR3 nucleotides read TGCGCCAGCAGTGAGTTGGGGGGCCTGGCACCCACAGATACGCAGTATTTT. The chain recombines TRBV10-1 with TRBJ2-3, with D perhaps given as TRBD1 or TRBD2 (6 bases each). The CDR3 has 17 residues. From germline, CDR1 is WNHNN and CDR2 SYGVQD (reference sequence). Trimming removed 1 base from V and 2 bases from J, with 16 bases in between.

The rearrangement uses TRBV10-3 and TRBJ1-1; TRBD1 agrees at 9 bases. Germline CDR1 ENHRY, CDR2 SYGVKD. Unmatched junction bases numbered 5, after V lost 7 bases and J lost 5 bases. There are 13 residues in the CDR3. CDR3 loop: CAITGTGMTEAFF. In nucleotides, the CDR3 is TGTGCCATCACAGGGACAGGGATGACTGAAGCTTTCTTT.

The chain joins TRBV7-8 to TRBJ2-5; 7 nucleotides line up with TRBD1. The length of the CDR3 is 15 residues. Unmatched junction bases numbered 9, after V lost 3 bases and J lost 5 bases. Looked up from germline, CDR1 is SGHVS and CDR2 is FQNEAQ. CDR3 sequence: CASSFDGQASETQYF. CDR3 DNA sequence: TGTGCCAGCAGCTTTGACGGACAGGCATCTGAGACCCAGTACTTC.

Regarding this clone: Other DNA sequences of this sample code for an identical CDR3. The J gene is TRBJ2-3, the V gene TRBV7-9; unclear D gene. Germline CDR1 is SEHNR and CDR2 is FQNEAQ (reference sequence). The CDR3 extends over 13 amino acids. Trimming stripped 6 bases from V and 0 bases from J, with 7 bases between. CDR3 coding DNA: TGTGCCAGCAGTTCGACTAGCACAGATACGCAGTATTTT. It is translated as CASSSTSTDTQYF.

The chain is built from TRBV7-6 and TRBJ1-1; D not certain. The germline gives CDR1 SGHVS, CDR2 FNYEAQ. The CDR3 sequence is 13 residues long. V was pared by 4 bases and J by 1 base, with 7 bases between. CDR3 coding DNA: TGTGCCAGCAGCTCGAAGTGGAACACTGAAGCTTTCTTT. This sequence encodes CASSSKWNTEAFF.

As for this clone: The same CDR3 also results from other DNA sequences found in this sample. This chain joins TRBV5-1 and TRBJ2-7, with a possible D match to TRBD2 (6 bases). CDR1 is SGHRS and CDR2 is YFSETQ in the germline V gene. The CDR3 extends over 13 amino acids. V was clipped by 4 bases and J by 2 bases, with 10 bases between them. The CDR3 DNA sequence: TGCGCCAGCAGCAGTAGCGGAACCTACGAGCAGTACTTC. This translates into CASSSSGTYEQYF.

The chain is built from TRBV11-1 and TRBJ2-1, with 9 nucleotides matching TRBD2. In germline, CDR1 is SGHAT, CDR2 FQDESV (reference sequence). V was clipped by 2 bases and J by 8 bases; unmatched bases: 7. The CDR3 consists of 15 residues. CDR3 residues: CASSLIAGVFDEQFF. The CDR3 DNA is TGTGCCAGCAGCTTAATAGCGGGAGTGTTCGATGAGCAGTTCTTC.

The J gene is TRBJ2-7, the V gene TRBV18; 11 bases are shared with TRBD2. The CDR3 is 15 amino acids. The V and J ends lost 6 bases and 0 bases, in that order; junction bases with no gene match: 4. Germline V lookup: CDR1 KGHSH, CDR2 LQKENI. CDR3 amino acids: CASSGTSGSSYEQYF. The CDR3 DNA is TGTGCCAGCTCGGGCACTAGCGGGAGCTCCTACGAGCAGTACTTC.

In DNA form, the CDR3 reads TGTGCCAGCAGCGCTATCTACAATGAGCAGTTCTTC. It codes for CASSAIYNEQFF. The chain combines TRBV9 with TRBJ2-1, with D hard to call. The V gene lost 3 bases and the J gene lost 3 bases, with 4 bases spanning the gap. CDR1 SGDLS and CDR2 YYNGEE come from the germline V gene. The CDR3 consists of 12 residues. The full variable domain, in which reference TRBV9 and TRBJ2-1 provide the parts outside the CDR3, is DSGVTQTPKHLITATGQRVTLRCSPRSGDLSVYWYQQSLDQGLQFLIQYYNGEERAKGNILERFSAQQFPDLHSELNLSSLELGDSALYFCASSAIYNEQFFGPGTRLTVL.

V usage is TRBV6-6 and J usage is TRBJ2-7; 12 positions match TRBD2. Germline lookup yields CDR1 MNHNY and CDR2 SVGAGI (reference sequence). The V gene end was trimmed by 5 bases and the J gene end by 3 bases; junction bases not matched to a gene: 8. The CDR3 totals 16 residues. The DNA of the CDR3 is TGTGCCAGCAGTGCGCTAGCGGGAGGGCAGGGCTACGAGCAGTACTTC. The encoded protein is CASSALAGGQGYEQYF.

The chain couples TRBV6-1 to TRBJ1-1; the D gene is possibly TRBD1 (6 bases). The CDR3 totals 14 residues. Germline CDR1 MNHNS, CDR2 SASEGT. V was cut by 8 bases and J by 7 bases, with 20 bases left in between. CDR3: CASFRDTGFFEAFF. CDR3 in DNA: TGTGCCAGCTTCCGGGACACGGGATTTTTTGAAGCTTTCTTT.

The chain employs TRBV7-9 and TRBJ2-7; possible D gene TRBD1, 6 bases. The CDR3 consists of 15 residues. V shed 0 bases and J shed 3 bases, with 12 bases lying between them. CDR1 SEHNR and CDR2 FQNEAQ come from the germline V gene (reference sequence). The CDR3 coding sequence is TGTGCCAGCAGCTTAGCCGGGACAACTAACTACGAGCAGTACTTC. Amino acid sequence: CASSLAGTTNYEQYF.

Details on this clone: In the same sample, other DNA sequences code for this CDR3. This chain joins TRBV9 and TRBJ2-2; no clear D. CDR3 length equals 12 residues. CDR1 SGDLS and CDR2 YYNGEE come from the germline V gene. With 0 bases removed from V and 6 bases from J, the gap between germline ends came to 3 bases. CDR3 in DNA: TGTGCCAGCAGCGTAGTGTCCGGGGAGCTGTTTTTT. Its protein is CASSVVSGELFF. Full variable domain (outside the CDR3, taken from reference TRBV9 and TRBJ2-2): DSGVTQTPKHLITATGQRVTLRCSPRSGDLSVYWYQQSLDQGLQFLIQYYNGEERAKGNILERFSAQQFPDLHSELNLSSLELGDSALYFCASSVVSGELFFGEGSRLTVL.

The chain carries TRBV25-1 and TRBJ2-5, with D possibly being TRBD1 (6 bases). CDR3 length: 13 amino acids. Trimming cost V 3 bases and J 10 bases, with 15 bases left between them. Germline V lookup: CDR1 MGHDK, CDR2 SYGVNS. CDR3 protein: CASSDKERRGQYF. CDR3 nucleotides: TGTGCCAGCAGTGATAAGGAGCGCAGGGGCCAGTACTTC. The whole variable domain, remainder taken from reference TRBV25-1 and TRBJ2-5, is EADIYQTPRYLVIGTGKKITLECSQTMGHDKMYWYQQDPGMELHLIHYSYGVNSTEKGDLSSESTVSRIRTEHFPLTLESARPSHTSQYLCASSDKERRGQYFGPGTRLLVL.